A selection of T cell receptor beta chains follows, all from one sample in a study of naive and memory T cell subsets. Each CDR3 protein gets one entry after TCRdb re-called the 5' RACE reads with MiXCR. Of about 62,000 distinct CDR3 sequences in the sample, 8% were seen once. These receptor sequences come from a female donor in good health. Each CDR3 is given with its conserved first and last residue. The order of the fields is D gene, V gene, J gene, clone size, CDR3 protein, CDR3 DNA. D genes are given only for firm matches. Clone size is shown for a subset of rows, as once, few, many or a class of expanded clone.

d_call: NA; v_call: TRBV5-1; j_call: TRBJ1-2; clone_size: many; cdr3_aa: CASSSSLVGRSYTF; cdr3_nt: TGCGCCAGCAGCTCTTCCTTAGTGGGACGGAGCTACACCTTC
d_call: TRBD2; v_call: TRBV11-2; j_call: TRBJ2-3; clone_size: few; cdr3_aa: CASSPPGTSVADTQYF; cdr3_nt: TGTGCCAGCAGCCCACCGGGGACTAGCGTTGCAGATACGCAGTATTTT
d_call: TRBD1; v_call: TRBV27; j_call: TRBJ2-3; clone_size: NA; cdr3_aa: CASSSSTGLTDTQYF; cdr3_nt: TGTGCCAGCAGTTCGTCGACAGGGCTCACAGATACGCAGTATTTT
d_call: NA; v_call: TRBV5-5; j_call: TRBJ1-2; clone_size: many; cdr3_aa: CASSFTGYNGYTF; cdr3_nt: TGTGCCAGCAGCTTTACAGGGTATAATGGCTACACCTTC
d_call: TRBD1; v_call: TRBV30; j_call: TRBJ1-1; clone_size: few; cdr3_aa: CAWRDDRDKSEAFF; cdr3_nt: TGTGCCTGGAGGGACGACAGGGACAAGTCTGAAGCTTTCTTT
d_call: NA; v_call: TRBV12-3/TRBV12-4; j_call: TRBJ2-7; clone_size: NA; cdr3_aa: CASSRLFYEQYF; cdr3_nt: TGTGCCAGCAGTCGACTCTTCTACGAGCAGTACTTC
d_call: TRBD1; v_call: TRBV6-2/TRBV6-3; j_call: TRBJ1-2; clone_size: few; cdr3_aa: CASSYTGGALSGYTF; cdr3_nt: TGTGCCAGCAGTTACACAGGGGGCGCGCTTTCTGGCTACACCTTC
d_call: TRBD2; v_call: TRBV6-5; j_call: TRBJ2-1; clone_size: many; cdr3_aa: CASSYLGGGGSNEQFF; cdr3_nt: TGTGCCAGCAGTTACTTAGGCGGGGGGGGGAGCAATGAGCAGTTCTTC
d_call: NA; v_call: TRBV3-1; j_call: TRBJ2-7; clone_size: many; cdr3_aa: CASSQEDADEQYF; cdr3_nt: TGTGCCAGCAGCCAAGAAGACGCTGACGAGCAGTACTTC
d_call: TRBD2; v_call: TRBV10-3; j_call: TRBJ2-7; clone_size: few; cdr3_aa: CAISEWTSGTLIREQYF; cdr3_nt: TGTGCCATCAGTGAGTGGACTAGCGGTACTTTAATACGGGAGCAGTACTTC
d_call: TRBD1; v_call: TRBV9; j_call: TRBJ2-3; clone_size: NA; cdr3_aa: CASGAKTGADTQYF; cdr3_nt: TGTGCCAGTGGGGCCAAGACAGGGGCAGATACGCAGTATTTT
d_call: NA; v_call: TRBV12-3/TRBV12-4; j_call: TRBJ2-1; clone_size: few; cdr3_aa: CASSFGQWGIYHNEQFF; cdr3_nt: TGTGCCAGCAGTTTTGGTCAGTGGGGGATTTATCACAATGAGCAGTTCTTC
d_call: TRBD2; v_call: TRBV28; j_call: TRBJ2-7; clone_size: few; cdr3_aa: CASSRGGPYEQYF; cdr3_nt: TGTGCCAGCAGCCGGGGAGGGCCCTACGAGCAGTACTTC
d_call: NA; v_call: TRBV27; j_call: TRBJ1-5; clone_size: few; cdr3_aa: CASSPGSGNQPQHF; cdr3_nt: TGTGCCAGCAGCCCAGGGTCAGGGAATCAGCCCCAGCATTTT
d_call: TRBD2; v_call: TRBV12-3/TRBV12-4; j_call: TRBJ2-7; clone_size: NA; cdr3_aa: CASSFGGSRIEQYF; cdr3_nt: TGTGCCAGCAGTTTCGGGGGGTCCAGAATCGAGCAGTACTTC
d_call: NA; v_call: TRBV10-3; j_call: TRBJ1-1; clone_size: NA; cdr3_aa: CAISAGGKNTEAFF; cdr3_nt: TGTGCCATCAGTGCGGGGGGTAAGAACACTGAAGCTTTCTTT
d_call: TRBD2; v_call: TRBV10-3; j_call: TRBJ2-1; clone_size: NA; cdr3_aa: CAISEPLSGRTDEQFF; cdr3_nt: TGTGCCATCAGTGAGCCCCTTAGCGGGAGGACCGATGAGCAGTTCTTC
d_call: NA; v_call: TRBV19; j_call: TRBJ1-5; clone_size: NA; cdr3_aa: CASSGGGKWNQPQHF; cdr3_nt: TGTGCCAGTAGCGGGGGGGGGAAATGGAATCAGCCCCAGCATTTT
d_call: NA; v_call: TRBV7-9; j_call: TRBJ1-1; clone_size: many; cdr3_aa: CASSFRTRAFF; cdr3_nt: TGTGCCAGCAGCTTCAGGACTCGCGCTTTCTTT
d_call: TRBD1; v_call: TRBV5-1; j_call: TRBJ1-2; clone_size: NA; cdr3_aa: CASSPSMADRAGYTF; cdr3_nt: TGCGCCAGCAGCCCATCCATGGCGGACAGGGCAGGCTACACCTTC
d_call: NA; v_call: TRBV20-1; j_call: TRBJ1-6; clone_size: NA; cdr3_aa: CSARGGNNSPLHF; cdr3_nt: TGCAGTGCTAGGGGGGGAAATAATTCACCCCTCCACTTT
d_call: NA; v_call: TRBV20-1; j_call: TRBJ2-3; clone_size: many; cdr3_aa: CSATRPRADTQYF; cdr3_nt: TGCAGTGCTACCAGACCCCGGGCAGATACGCAGTATTTT
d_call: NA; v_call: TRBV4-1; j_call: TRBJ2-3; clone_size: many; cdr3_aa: CASSQGVITDTQYF; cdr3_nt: TGCGCCAGCAGCCAAGGTGTAATCACAGATACGCAGTATTTT
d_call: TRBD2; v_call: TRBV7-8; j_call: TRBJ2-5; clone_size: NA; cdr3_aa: CASSLGSGKETRYF; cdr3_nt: TGTGCCAGCAGCTTAGGTAGCGGGAAAGAGACCCGGTACTTC
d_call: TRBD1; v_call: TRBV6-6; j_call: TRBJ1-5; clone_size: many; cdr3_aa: CASRSTGGAIQPQHF; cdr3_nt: TGTGCCAGCAGATCGACAGGGGGAGCAATCCAGCCCCAGCATTTT
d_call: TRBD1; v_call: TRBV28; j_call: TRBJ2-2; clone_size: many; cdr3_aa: CASRPGQGYGELFF; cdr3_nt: TGTGCCAGCAGGCCGGGACAGGGATACGGGGAGCTGTTTTTT
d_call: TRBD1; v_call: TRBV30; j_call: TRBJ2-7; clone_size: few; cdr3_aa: CAWSRGTGGTYEQYF; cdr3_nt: TGTGCCTGGAGTCGCGGGACAGGGGGTACCTACGAGCAGTACTTC
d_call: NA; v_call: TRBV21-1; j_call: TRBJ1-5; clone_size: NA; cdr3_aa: CASSGGGAGPSQPQHF; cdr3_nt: TGTGCCAGCAGCGGAGGGGGGGCAGGCCCCAGTCAGCCCCAGCATTTT
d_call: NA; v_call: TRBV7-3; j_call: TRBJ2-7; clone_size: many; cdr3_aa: CASSRTGTANSYEQYF; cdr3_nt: TGTGCCAGCAGCCGAACAGGGACGGCCAACTCCTACGAGCAGTACTTC
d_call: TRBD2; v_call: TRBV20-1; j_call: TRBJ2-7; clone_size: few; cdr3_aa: CSARARTSGSSHEQYF; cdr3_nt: TGCAGTGCTAGAGCTCGTACTAGCGGGAGTTCCCACGAGCAGTACTTC
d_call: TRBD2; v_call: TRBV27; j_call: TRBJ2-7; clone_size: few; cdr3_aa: CASSALTSGSGEQYF; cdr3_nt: TGTGCCAGCAGTGCCTTGACTAGCGGGAGCGGCGAGCAGTACTTC
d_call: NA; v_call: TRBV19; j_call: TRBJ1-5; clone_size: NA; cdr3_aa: CASSNGQAWYQPQHF; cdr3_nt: TGTGCCAGTAGTAACGGCCAGGCTTGGTATCAGCCCCAGCATTTT
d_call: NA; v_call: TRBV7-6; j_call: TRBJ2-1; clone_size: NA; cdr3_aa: CASSYRTGNEQFF; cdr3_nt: TGTGCCAGCAGCTACCGGACTGGCAATGAGCAGTTCTTC
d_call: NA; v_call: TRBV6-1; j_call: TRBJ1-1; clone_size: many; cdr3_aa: CASSEVQALGTEAFF; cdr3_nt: TGTGCCAGCAGTGAAGTGCAGGCTCTCGGCACTGAAGCTTTCTTT
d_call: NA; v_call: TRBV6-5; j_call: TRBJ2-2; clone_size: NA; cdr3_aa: CASSYGYRTNTGELFF; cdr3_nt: TGTGCCAGCAGTTATGGTTACAGGACGAACACCGGGGAGCTGTTTTTT
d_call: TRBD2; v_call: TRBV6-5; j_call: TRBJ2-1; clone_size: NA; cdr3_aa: CASSYLIAGGYNEQFF; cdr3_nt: TGTGCCAGCAGTTACTTAATAGCGGGAGGCTACAATGAGCAGTTCTTC
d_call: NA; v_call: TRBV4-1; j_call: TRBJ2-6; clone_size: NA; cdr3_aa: CASSQDMGAGANVLTF; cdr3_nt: TGCGCCAGCAGCCAAGATATGGGGGCTGGGGCCAACGTCCTGACTTTC
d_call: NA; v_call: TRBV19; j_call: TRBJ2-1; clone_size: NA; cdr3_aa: CASSATGNGQFF; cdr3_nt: TGTGCCAGTAGTGCGACAGGAAATGGGCAGTTCTTC
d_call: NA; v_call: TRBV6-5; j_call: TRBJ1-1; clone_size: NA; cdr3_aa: CASSLSENTEAFF; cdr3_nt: TGTGCCAGCAGTCTCTCGGAGAACACTGAAGCTTTCTTT
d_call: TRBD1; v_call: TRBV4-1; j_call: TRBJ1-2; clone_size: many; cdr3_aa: CASSHKDRDGFWYGYTF; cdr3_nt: TGCGCCAGCAGCCATAAGGACAGGGATGGGTTTTGGTATGGCTACACCTTC